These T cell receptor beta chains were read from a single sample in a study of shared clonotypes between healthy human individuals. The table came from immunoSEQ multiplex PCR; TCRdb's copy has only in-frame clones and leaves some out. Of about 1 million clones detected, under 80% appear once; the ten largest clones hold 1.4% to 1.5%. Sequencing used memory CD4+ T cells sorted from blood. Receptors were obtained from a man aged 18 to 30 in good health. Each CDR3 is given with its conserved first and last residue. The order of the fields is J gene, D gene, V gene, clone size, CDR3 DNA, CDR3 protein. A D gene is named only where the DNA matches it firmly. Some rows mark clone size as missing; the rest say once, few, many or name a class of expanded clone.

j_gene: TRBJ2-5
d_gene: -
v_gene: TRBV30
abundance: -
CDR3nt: TGTGCCTGGAGAGGGGTGCACCAAGAGACCCAGTACTTC
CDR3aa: CAWRGVHQETQYF

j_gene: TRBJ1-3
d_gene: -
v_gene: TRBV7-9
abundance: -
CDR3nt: TGTGCCAGCAGCAAGGGAATCTCTGGAAACACCATATATTTT
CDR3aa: CASSKGISGNTIYF

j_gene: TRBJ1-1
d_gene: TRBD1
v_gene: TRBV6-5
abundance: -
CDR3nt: TGTGCCAGCAGGGCGAGGACAGGGAACACTGAAGCTTTCTTT
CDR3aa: CASRARTGNTEAFF

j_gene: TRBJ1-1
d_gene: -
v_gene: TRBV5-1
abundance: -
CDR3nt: TGCGCCAGCAGCCGGGGCGGGGGCGAAACTGAAGCTTTCTTT
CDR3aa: CASSRGGGETEAFF

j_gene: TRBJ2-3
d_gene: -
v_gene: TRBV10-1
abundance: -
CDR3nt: TGCGCCAGCAGTTACGTCGGGATCACAGATACGCAGTATTTT
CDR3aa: CASSYVGITDTQYF

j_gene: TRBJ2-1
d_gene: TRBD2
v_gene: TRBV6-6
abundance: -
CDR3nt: TGTGCCAGCAGCCCTAGCGGGAGGGCGGGTAATGAGCAGTTCTTC
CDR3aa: CASSPSGRAGNEQFF

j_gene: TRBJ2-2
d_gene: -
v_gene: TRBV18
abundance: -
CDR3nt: TGTGCCAGCTCACTGGCACAGAACACCGGGGAGCTGTTTTTT
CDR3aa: CASSLAQNTGELFF

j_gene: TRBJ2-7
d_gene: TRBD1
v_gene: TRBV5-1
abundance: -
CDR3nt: TGCGCCAGCAGCTTGTTCGGACAGGGGGCTGGCGAGCAGTACTTC
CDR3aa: CASSLFGQGAGEQYF

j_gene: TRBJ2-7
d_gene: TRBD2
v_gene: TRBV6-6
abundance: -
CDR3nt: TGTGCCAGCATCAACGGGACTAGCGGGAGGGATTACGAGCAGTACTTC
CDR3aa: CASINGTSGRDYEQYF

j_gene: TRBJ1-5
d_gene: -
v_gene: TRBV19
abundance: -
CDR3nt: TGTGCCAGTAGTATAAGTCAGGGTGGACAGCCCCAGCATTTT
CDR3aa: CASSISQGGQPQHF

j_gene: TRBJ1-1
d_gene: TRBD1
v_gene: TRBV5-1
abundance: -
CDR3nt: TGCGCCAGCAGCCCGACGACAGGGGGCCGGGGGAACACTGAAGCTTTCTTT
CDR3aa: CASSPTTGGRGNTEAFF

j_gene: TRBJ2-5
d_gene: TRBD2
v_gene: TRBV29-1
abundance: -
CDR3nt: TGCAGCGCATCAGCGGGAGGAGAGACCCAGTACTTC
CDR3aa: CSASAGGETQYF

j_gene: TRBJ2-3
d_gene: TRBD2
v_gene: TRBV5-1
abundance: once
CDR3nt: TGCGCCAGCAAAATAGCGGGAGACCTAGATACGCAGTATTTT
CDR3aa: CASKIAGDLDTQYF

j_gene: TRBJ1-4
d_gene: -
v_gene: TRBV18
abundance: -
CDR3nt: TGTGCCAGCTCACCTTCAGGGGCTCCTAATGAAAAACTGTTTTTT
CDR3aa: CASSPSGAPNEKLFF

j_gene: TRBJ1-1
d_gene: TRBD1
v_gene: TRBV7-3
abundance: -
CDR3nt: TGTGCCAGCAGCTCGACAGGGGGGCCCATGAACACTGAAGCTTTCTTT
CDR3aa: CASSSTGGPMNTEAFF

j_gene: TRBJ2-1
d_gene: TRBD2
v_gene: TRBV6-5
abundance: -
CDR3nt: TGTGCCAGCAGTCAGGGACTAGCGGGACCCGGGGAGCAGTTCTTC
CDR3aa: CASSQGLAGPGEQFF

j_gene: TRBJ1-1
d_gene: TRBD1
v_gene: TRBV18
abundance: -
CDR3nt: TGTGCCAGCTCACCTGCCCAGGGGGTGAACACTGAAGCTTTCTTT
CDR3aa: CASSPAQGVNTEAFF

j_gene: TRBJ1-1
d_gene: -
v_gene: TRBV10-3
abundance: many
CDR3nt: TGTGCCATCAGTGAGTCCGCAGGGGTGACTGAAGCTTTCTTT
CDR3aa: CAISESAGVTEAFF

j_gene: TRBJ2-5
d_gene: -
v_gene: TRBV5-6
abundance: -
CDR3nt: TGTGCCTCCGGGGGAGAGACCCAGTACTTC
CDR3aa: CASGGETQYF

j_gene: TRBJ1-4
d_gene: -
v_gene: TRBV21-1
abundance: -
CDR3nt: TGTGCCAGCAGCAGTGGGACAGTAGGAAAACTGTTTTTT
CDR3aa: CASSSGTVGKLFF

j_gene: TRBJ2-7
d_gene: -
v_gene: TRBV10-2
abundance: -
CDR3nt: TGCGCCAGCAGCCGAGACCAGGGGAGCTCCTACGAGCAGTACTTC
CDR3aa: CASSRDQGSSYEQYF

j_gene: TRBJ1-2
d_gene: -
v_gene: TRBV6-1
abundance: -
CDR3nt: TGTGCCAGCAGTGAACAGGGCCCTTATGGCTACACCTTC
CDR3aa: CASSEQGPYGYTF

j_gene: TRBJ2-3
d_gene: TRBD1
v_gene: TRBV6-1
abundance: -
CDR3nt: TGTGCCAGCAGGGAACCGGGACAGGTGGCGAATACGCAGTATTTT
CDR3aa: CASREPGQVANTQYF

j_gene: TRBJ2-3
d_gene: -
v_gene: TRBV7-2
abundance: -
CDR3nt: TGTGCCAGCAGCCGTACTAGAGGTCCTAGCACAGATACGCAGTATTTT
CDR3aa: CASSRTRGPSTDTQYF

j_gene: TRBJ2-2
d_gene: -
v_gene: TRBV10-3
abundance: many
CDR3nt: TGTGCCATCAGTGAGTTTGGTAGTAACACCGGGGAGCTGTTTTTT
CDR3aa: CAISEFGSNTGELFF

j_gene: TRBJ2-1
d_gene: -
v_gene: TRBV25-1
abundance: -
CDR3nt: TGTGCCAGCAGTCCGCGGGGAGTTTTTTACAATGAGCAGTTCTTC
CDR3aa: CASSPRGVFYNEQFF

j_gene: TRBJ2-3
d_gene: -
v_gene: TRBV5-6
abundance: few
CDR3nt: TGTGCCAGCAGCTCGGCCCGAGGCACAGATACGCAGTATTTT
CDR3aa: CASSSARGTDTQYF

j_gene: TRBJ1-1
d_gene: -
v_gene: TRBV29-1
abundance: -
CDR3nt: TGCAGCGTTGAAGATCCGGGCACTGAAGCTTTCTTT
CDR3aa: CSVEDPGTEAFF

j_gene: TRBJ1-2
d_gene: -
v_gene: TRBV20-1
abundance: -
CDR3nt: TGCAGTGCTCCAGGGAACTATGGCTACACCTTC
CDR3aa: CSAPGNYGYTF

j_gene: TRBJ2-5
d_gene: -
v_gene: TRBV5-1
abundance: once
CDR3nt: TGCGCCAGCAGCTCAGGGACCAAGGCAGGGGAGACCCAGTACTTC
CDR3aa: CASSSGTKAGETQYF

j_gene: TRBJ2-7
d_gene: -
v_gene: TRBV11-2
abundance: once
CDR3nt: TGTGCCAGCAGCCTGGGACTCACGTACGAGCAGTACTTC
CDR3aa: CASSLGLTYEQYF

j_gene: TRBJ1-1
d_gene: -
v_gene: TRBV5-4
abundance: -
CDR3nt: TGTGCCAGCAGCTATCAGACGGCGAACACTGAAGCTTTCTTT
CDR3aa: CASSYQTANTEAFF

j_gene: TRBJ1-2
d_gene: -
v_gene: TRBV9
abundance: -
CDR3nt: TGTGCCAGCAGCGCCACGACAGGAAACTATGGCTACACCTTC
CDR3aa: CASSATTGNYGYTF

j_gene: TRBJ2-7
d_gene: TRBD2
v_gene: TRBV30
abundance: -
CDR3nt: TGTGCCTGGAGTGTAACAACTAGCGGGGGCTACGAGCAGTACTTC
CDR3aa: CAWSVTTSGGYEQYF

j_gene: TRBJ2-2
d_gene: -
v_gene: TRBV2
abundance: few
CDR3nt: TGTGCCAGCTCGCTAGGGGTCGGCGGGGAGCTGTTTTTT
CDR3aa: CASSLGVGGELFF

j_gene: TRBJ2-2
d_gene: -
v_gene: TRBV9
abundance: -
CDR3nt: TGTGCCAGCAGCCCTGGAGGATCAGGGCGGAAAACCGGGGAGCTGTTTTTT
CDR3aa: CASSPGGSGRKTGELFF

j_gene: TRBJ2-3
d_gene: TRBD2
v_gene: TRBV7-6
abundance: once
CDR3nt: TGTGCCAGCAGCTTTCTTGGACTAGCGACAGATACGCAGTATTTT
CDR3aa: CASSFLGLATDTQYF

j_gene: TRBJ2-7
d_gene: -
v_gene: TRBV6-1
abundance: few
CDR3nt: TGTGCCAGCAGTACAGGTTGGGGGTCCTACGAGCAGTACTTC
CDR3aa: CASSTGWGSYEQYF

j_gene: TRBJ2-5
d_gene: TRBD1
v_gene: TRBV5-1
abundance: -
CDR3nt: TGCGCCAGCACCCTCGACGGGACAGGGGAAGAGACCCAGTACTTC
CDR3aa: CASTLDGTGEETQYF

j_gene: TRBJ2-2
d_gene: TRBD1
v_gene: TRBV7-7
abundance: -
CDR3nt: TGTGCTAGCAGCTTAAGGGCACAGGGGCCTCGACCCGGGGAGCTGTTTTTT
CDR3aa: CASSLRAQGPRPGELFF

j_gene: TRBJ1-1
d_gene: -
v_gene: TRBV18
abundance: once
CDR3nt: TGTGCCAGCTCACCGGACACCACCGGATCTGAAGCTTTCTTT
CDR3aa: CASSPDTTGSEAFF

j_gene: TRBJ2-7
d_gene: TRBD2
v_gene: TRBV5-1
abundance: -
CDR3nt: TGCGCCAGCAGCTTGCCCGGGACGGGACTAGACGAGCAGTACTTC
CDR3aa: CASSLPGTGLDEQYF

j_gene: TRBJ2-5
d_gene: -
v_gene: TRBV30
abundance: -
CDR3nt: TGTGCCTGGAGTGTACGGGAAGAGACCCAGTACTTC
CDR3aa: CAWSVREETQYF